Below, one TCR beta chain is given with its context. Some clones are missing from TCRdb's copy, which holds only in-frame ones; the method was immunoSEQ multiplex PCR. Of about 120,000 clones listed, roughly 90% are singletons. The sample comes from a study of control samples from healthy donors and cancer patients. Sample: blood. This TCR was recovered from a man aged 45-65 years in good health.

The CDR3: CASSPRAPSTDTQYF. Written as DNA, the CDR3 is TGTGCCAGCTCACCCCGGGCTCCAAGCACAGATACGCAGTATTTT. This chain connects TRBV18 to TRBJ2-3; D unresolved. The length of the CDR3 is 15 residues. Trimming removed 3 bases at V and 0 bases at J, with 10 bases between. CDR1 KGHSH and CDR2 LQKENI come from the germline V gene.